Described below is a single T cell receptor beta chain sequence and its context. This entry is derived from a study of T cell changes during pregnancy in multiple sclerosis. Measured with immunoSEQ multiplex PCR; TCRdb has only the in-frame clones, and not every one. Here the sample spans about 13,000 clones, approximately 87% being singletons. Unmatched junction bases numbered 15, after V lost 8 bases and J lost 3 bases. Germline V lookup: CDR1 SEHNR, CDR2 FQNEAQ (reference sequence). The CDR3 runs to 17 residues. This TCR was sampled from a female donor in good health, enrolled as a control in a pregnancy study. The sample consisted of CD8+ T cells from peripheral blood mononuclear cells, taken after pregnancy. This chain connects TRBV7-9 to TRBJ2-3; 9 bases align to TRBD2. CDR3 in amino acids: CASGGGRAGIRTDTQYF. The CDR3 DNA follows: TGTGCCAGCGGTGGCGGGAGGGCCGGTATTAGGACAGATACGCAGTATTTT.